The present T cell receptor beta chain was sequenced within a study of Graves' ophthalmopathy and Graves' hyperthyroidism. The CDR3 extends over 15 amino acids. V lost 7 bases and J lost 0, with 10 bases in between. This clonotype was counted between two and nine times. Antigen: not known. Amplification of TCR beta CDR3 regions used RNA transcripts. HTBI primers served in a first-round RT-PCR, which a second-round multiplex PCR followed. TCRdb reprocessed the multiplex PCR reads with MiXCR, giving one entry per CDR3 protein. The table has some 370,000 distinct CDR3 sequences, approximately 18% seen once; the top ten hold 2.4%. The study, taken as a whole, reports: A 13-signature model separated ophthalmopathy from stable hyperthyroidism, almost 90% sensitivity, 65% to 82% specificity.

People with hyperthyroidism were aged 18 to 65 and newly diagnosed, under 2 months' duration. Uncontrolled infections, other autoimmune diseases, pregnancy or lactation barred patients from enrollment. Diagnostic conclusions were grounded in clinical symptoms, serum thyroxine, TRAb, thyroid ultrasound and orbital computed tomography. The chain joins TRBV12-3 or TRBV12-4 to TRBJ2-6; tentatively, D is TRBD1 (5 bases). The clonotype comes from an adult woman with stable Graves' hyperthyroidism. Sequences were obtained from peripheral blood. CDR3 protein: CASTATGSGANVLTF. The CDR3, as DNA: TGTGCCAGCACTGCAACAGGCTCTGGGGCCAACGTCCTGACTTTC.